The 15 T cell receptor beta chains listed next were all sequenced from one sample in a study of tumor-infiltrating lymphocytes in primary liver carcinoma. Co-extracting RNA and DNA was done with roughly 17-31 mg of unsorted bulk tissue as input. A primer in the constant region served to generate TCR beta cDNA from 450 to 650 ng of total RNA. Sequencing libraries for TCR beta derived from three nested multiplex PCR rounds that used slightly modified ARM-PCR. Forward primers for TRBV1-TRBV30 and a C-beta reverse primer served the first two PCR rounds, at about 11 cycles each. TCRdb called the multiplex PCR reads again in MiXCR, with one record for every CDR3 protein. The data contain tens of thousands of distinct CDR3 sequences, around 77% of them singletons. Sequencing input: liver tumor tissue from sampling region 5. Subset denoted: tumor region T5, tumor centre. These receptors originate from a man in his forties with primary liver carcinoma and hepatitis B virus infection.

Only a few counts were recorded for this clonotype. The genes are TRBV12-3 or TRBV12-4 and TRBJ2-4, with D perhaps TRBD2 (7 bases). There are 14 residues in the CDR3. Between the trimmed V and J ends, which lost 10 bases and 8 bases, there was a span of 21 bases. For the CDR3, the DNA is TGTGCCATCAGGCCCGGACGGGGGGCAGACATTCAGTACTTC. Translated, it gives CAIRPGRGADIQYF.

This chain uses TRBV7-8 with TRBJ2-5; TRBD1 is a possible D gene (5 bases). V was pared by 11 bases and J by 5 bases, with 21 bases between. CDR3 size: 14 residues. Germline V gene sequence: CDR1 SGHVS, CDR2 FQNEAQ. The DNA for the CDR3 is TGTGCCGACAGCTTACACCCCTTAGGCGAGACCCAGTACTTC. Encoded protein: CADSLHPLGETQYF. Supplemented by reference TRBV7-8 and TRBJ2-5, the full variable domain reads GAGVSQSPRYKVAKRGQDVALRCDPISGHVSLFWYQQALGQGPEFLTYFQNEAQLDKSGLPSDRFFAERPEGSVSTLKIQRTQQEDSAVYLCADSLHPLGETQYFGPGTRLLVL.

In regard to this clonotype: No conserved phenylalanine or tryptophan ends this CDR3, so it is likely a read error. The chain combines TRBV11-2 with TRBJ1-1; D unclear. The germline CDR1 and CDR2 sequences are SGHAT and FQNNGV. This CDR3 has 15 amino acids. The germline V and J ends were trimmed by 5 bases and 0 bases, with 13 bases remaining between them. The CDR3 spells CASSPLGPLNTEAFL. The DNA for the CDR3 is TGTGCCAGCAGCCCATTGGGCCCCTTGAACACTGAAGCTTTCCTT.

A note on this clonotype: As the CDR3 is not closed by the conserved phenylalanine or tryptophan, this likely results from a read error. The V and J genes are TRBV11-2 and TRBJ2-1; 8 positions match TRBD2. Trimming took 8 bases from V and 3 from J; bases not matched to a gene: 15. Per germline, CDR1 SGHAT and CDR2 FQNNGV. This CDR3 region has 17 residues. In DNA form, the CDR3 reads TGTGCCAGCGGTTTAGATAGGGGCGGGAGGTTCTACAATGAGCAGTTCTCC. Translation: CASGLDRGGRFYNEQFS.

As to this clonotype: Since no conserved phenylalanine or tryptophan closes the CDR3, a read error is the likely cause. This CDR3 is CSVAAGADRPQHY. The CDR3 region has the DNA TGCAGCGTCGCGGCCGGGGCAGATCGGCCCCAGCATTAT. The V and J genes are TRBV29-1 and TRBJ1-5; D perhaps matches TRBD1 (5 bases). The CDR3 runs 13 residues. V dropped 6 bases and J dropped 9 bases, with 18 bases sitting between them. The germline V gene encodes CDR1 SQVTM and CDR2 ANQGSEA.

A note on this clonotype: An end of the junction differs from the germline gene, which may be a read error. The chain is built from TRBV29-1 and TRBJ2-3, with D possibly being TRBD1 or TRBD2 (5 bases each). This CDR3 has 15 residues. CDR1 is SQVTM, CDR2 ANQGSEA, per germline. Here the CDR3 reads CSVGLLNIRTGTQYF. The CDR3 bases are TGTAGCGTTGGGTTGCTAAACATCAGAACAGGTACGCAGTATTTT.

As for this clonotype: Germline is not matched at one junction end, which may reflect a read error. The chain employs TRBV28 and TRBJ2-1, with D unclear. The CDR3 has 12 amino acids. CDR1 is MDHEN, CDR2 SYDVKM, per germline. CDR3 in amino acids: CASSWANNEEFF. CDR3 DNA: TGCGCCAGCAGCTGGGCCAACAATGAGGAGTTCTTC.

As to this clonotype: This may be a read error, as it is one base from a much larger clone. This sequence joins TRBV7-3 and TRBJ2-1; D is possibly TRBD1 or TRBD2 (7 bases each). The CDR3 has 15 residues. Germline lookup yields CDR1 SGHTA and CDR2 FQGTGA. With 10 bases removed from V and 7 bases from J, the gap between germline ends came to 23 bases. CDR3 region: CAISPTQGGMNEQFF. As DNA, the CDR3 is TGTGCCATCAGTCCGACGCAGGGGGGGATGAATGAGCAGTTCTTC.

Turning to this clonotype: One junction end disagrees with the germline gene, perhaps due to a read error. V usage is TRBV5-6 and J usage is TRBJ1-1; the D is unclear. This CDR3 has 14 amino acids. Germline V gene data show CDR1 as SGHDT and CDR2 as YYEEEE. CDR3 sequence reads: CVSSFRGFNTEAFF. Written as DNA, the CDR3 is TGTGTCAGCAGCTTTCGCGGATTTAACACTGAAGCTTTCTTT.

A note on this clonotype: The junction differs from germline at one of its ends, possibly a read error. The genes are TRBV10-2 and TRBJ1-5; D remains ambiguous. CDR1 is WSHSY and CDR2 is SAAADI in the germline V gene. The CDR3 covers 13 residues. CDR3 sequence: CASIAEFNQPQHF. The CDR3 region has the DNA TGCGCCAGCATAGCAGAATTCAATCAGCCTCAGCATTTT.

A note on this clonotype: In this CDR3 the conserved last residue, phenylalanine or tryptophan, is missing, so a read error is likely. The chain has TRBV30 and TRBJ2-1, with 7 positions matching TRBD2. Germline loops: CDR1 GTSNPN, CDR2 SVGIG (reference sequence). The CDR3 totals 13 residues. CDR3 nucleotides: TGTGCTTGGAGTCCCAGCGGGAACATTGAGCAGTTCTCC. It translates to CAWSPSGNIEQFS.

Details on this clonotype: The junction shows a germline mismatch at one end, possibly a read error. This chain uses TRBV6-2 or TRBV6-3 with TRBJ1-2, with D unclear. This CDR3 is built from 12 residues. Looked up from germline, CDR1 is MNHEY and CDR2 is SVGEGT. CDR3 region: CSSSYMPYGYTF. Here the CDR3 DNA reads TGTTCCAGCAGTTATATGCCCTATGGCTACACCTTC.

As to this clonotype: A read error may account for a junction end that differs from germline. In DNA, the CDR3 is TGTGTCAGCAGTTTCGGAGGGAGGGCCGTCTACGAGCAGTACTTC. Amino acids: CVSSFGGRAVYEQYF. The chain couples TRBV12-3 or TRBV12-4 to TRBJ2-7, with 7 bases matching TRBD2. The CDR3 length is 15 residues.

This rearrangement joins TRBV6-6 to TRBJ2-1; unclear D gene. The CDR3 is made up of 13 amino acids. The V gene lost 7 bases and the J gene lost 1 base, with 8 bases spanning the gap. In germline, CDR1 is MNHNY, CDR2 SVGAGI (reference sequence). CDR3 amino acids: CASKSQSYNEQFF. CDR3 nucleotides: TGTGCCAGCAAGAGTCAATCCTACAATGAGCAGTTCTTC.

Worth noting for this clonotype: This may arise from a read error, as a much more abundant clone is one base away. This chain links TRBV2 with TRBJ1-2; D unresolved. Germline V gene data show CDR1 as SNHLY and CDR2 as FYNNEI. The ends were cut back, 6 bases at V and 3 bases at J, with 14 bases in the middle. This CDR3 is 14 amino acids long. The chain's CDR3 is CASRPDLTDYGYTF. For the CDR3, the DNA is TGTGCCAGCAGGCCAGACTTAACCGACTATGGCTACACCTTC.